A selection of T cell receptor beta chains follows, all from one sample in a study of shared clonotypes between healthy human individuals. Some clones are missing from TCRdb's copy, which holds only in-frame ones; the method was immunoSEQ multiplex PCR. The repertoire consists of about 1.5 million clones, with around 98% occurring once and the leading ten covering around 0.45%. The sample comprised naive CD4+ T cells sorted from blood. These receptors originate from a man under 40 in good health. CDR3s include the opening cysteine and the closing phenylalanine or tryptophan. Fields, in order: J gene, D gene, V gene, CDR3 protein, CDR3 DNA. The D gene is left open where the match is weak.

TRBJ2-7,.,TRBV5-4,CASSLVGRGGYEQYF,TGTGCCAGCAGCTTGGTCGGCAGGGGGGGCTACGAGCAGTACTTC
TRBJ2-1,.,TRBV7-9,CASSLNRRLLYNEQFF,TGTGCCAGCAGTCTTAACAGGCGCCTACTTTACAATGAGCAGTTCTTC
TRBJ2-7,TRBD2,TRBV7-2,CASSPSGSSYEQYF,TGTGCCAGCAGCCCCAGCGGGAGCTCCTACGAGCAGTACTTC
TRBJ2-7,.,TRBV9,CASSVGSRETYEQYF,TGTGCCAGCAGCGTAGGCAGTCGAGAGACCTACGAGCAGTACTTC
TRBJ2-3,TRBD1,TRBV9,CASSVEVQTGGNADTQYF,TGTGCCAGCAGCGTAGAAGTCCAGACAGGGGGTAACGCAGATACGCAGTATTTT
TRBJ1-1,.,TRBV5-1,CASNAAGVGMNTEAFF,TGCGCCAGCAACGCAGCAGGAGTGGGGATGAACACTGAAGCTTTCTTT
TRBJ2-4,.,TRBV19,CATGGLAKNIQYF,TGTGCCACTGGGGGATTAGCCAAAAACATTCAGTACTTC
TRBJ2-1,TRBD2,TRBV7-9,CASSLGGLAGVYNEQFF,TGTGCCAGCAGCTTAGGTGGACTAGCGGGAGTCTACAATGAGCAGTTCTTC
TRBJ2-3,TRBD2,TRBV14,CASSPTGTSGRTSTDTQYF,TGTGCCAGCAGCCCAACTGGGACTAGCGGGAGGACTAGCACAGATACGCAGTATTTT
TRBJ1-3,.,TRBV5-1,CASSLDRTGNTIYF,TGCGCCAGCAGCCTGGACAGAACTGGAAACACCATATATTTT